The sequence of this TCR beta chain was determined in a study of Graves' ophthalmopathy and Graves' hyperthyroidism. TCR beta CDR3 amplification used RNA transcripts. Second-round multiplex PCR came after first-round RT-PCR with HTBI primers. TCRdb ran MiXCR on the multiplex PCR reads and lists one entry per CDR3 protein. Of a few hundred thousand distinct CDR3 sequences listed, less than 45% are singletons. Overall study results and limits: The model reached approximately 70% sensitivity and approximately 72% specificity for predicting ophthalmopathy progression.

The length of the CDR3 is 14 residues. V was cut by 2 bases and J by 5 bases, with 13 bases left in between. Germline CDR1 MGHRA, CDR2 YSYEKL. This clonotype was seen repeatedly, ten times or more. The target antigen is unknown. The chain recombines TRBV4-1 with TRBJ2-7; TRBD1 is a possible D gene (5 bases). The clonotype originates from an adult man with Graves' hyperthyroidism. The sample consisted of peripheral blood or thyroid tissue (not recorded which). CDR3 amino acids: CASSQLQGWDEQYF. The CDR3 DNA sequence: TGCGCCAGCAGCCAACTTCAGGGTTGGGACGAGCAGTACTTC.